Below, one TCR beta chain is given with its context. Trimming pared 2 bases from V and 6 bases from J, leaving 17 bases between. The CDR3 totals 16 residues. Germline V CDR1 and CDR2: LGHDT, YNNKEL (reference sequence). The entry originates in a study of blood T cell repertoires in COVID-19. Study overall: Samples came from the United States, Italy and Spain, spanning acute and convalescent COVID-19. T cells, B-cell-depleted T cells, or PBMCs supplied cDNA or gDNA.

Per the authors' pipeline: Reference gene primers were amplified, and this amplification served to estimate nucleated cell counts. Profiled with immunoSEQ multiplex PCR; TCRdb holds only in-frame clones, not every one. V and J calls and clone size are those listed in that table; D and trimming were worked out from the DNA. The table includes about 110,000 clones, less than 90% detected once. The sample taken for sequencing was peripheral blood. This chain links TRBV3-1 (or the pseudogene TRBV3-2) with TRBJ2-1; maybe TRBD2 (7 bases). This TCR was sampled from a woman aged 60 to 75 with acute or convalescent COVID-19. The CDR3 here is CASSQPPGGRGNEQFF. As DNA, the CDR3 is TGTGCCAGCAGCCAACCCCCGGGGGGCCGGGGCAATGAGCAGTTCTTC.